The 14 T cell receptor beta chains listed next were all sequenced from one sample in a study of radiotherapy plus CTLA-4 blockade in lung cancer. The method was immunoSEQ multiplex PCR; TCRdb's version includes in-frame clones alone and lacks a portion of them. The sample holds 100,000 to 150,000 clones; nearly 80% are singletons and the top ten take 4.5% to 6.5%. The sample here was peripheral blood, taken from a patient treated with radiotherapy plus ipilimumab. These receptors originate from a human donor with non-small cell lung cancer who had a partial response to radiotherapy plus ipilimumab.

The chain recombines TRBV6-1 with TRBJ2-5; 10 bases agree with TRBD2. Germline CDR1 and CDR2: MNHNS and SASEGT. The CDR3 totals 15 residues. Losses at the gene ends were 1 base for V and 9 bases for J; bases not matched to a gene: 8. Here the CDR3 DNA reads TGTGCCAGCAGTGAAGGACTAGCGGGTCAGAGGGCCCAGTACTTC. This encodes CASSEGLAGQRAQYF.

The chain employs TRBV6-5 and TRBJ1-5; D gene uncertain. The CDR3 spans 13 residues. CDR1 MNHEY and CDR2 SVGAGI come from the germline V gene. Deletions cut 5 bases from V and 4 bases from J, with 9 bases between. The CDR3 DNA reads as TGTGCCAGCAGTCTGAGTCATAATCAGCCCCAGCATTTT. This sequence encodes CASSLSHNQPQHF.

Here the CDR3 DNA reads TGCAGCGTTGAGTTCAGTATAAATGAAAAACTGTTTTTT. As protein: CSVEFSINEKLFF. This chain connects TRBV29-1 to TRBJ1-4; no reliable D call. CDR3 size: 13 residues. Germline CDR1 is SQVTM and CDR2 is ANQGSEA. V lost 3 bases, J lost 5 bases, and 10 bases lay in between. The whole variable domain, filled in from reference TRBV29-1 and TRBJ1-4, reads SAVISQKPSRDICQRGTSLTIQCQVDSQVTMMFWYRQQPGQSLTLIATANQGSEATYESGFVIDKFPISRPNLTFSTLTVSNMSPEDSSIYLCSVEFSINEKLFFGSGTQLSVL.

The rearrangement links TRBV27 to TRBJ2-7, with D possibly matching TRBD2 (5 bases). CDR3 length equals 15 residues. Per germline, CDR1 MNHEY and CDR2 SMNVEV (reference sequence). Between the trimmed V and J ends, which lost 3 bases and 2 bases, there was a span of 14 bases. For the CDR3, the DNA is TGTGCCAGCAGTTTTCTGGGAGCGGATACCTACGAGCAGTACTTC. It encodes CASSFLGADTYEQYF.

The V gene is TRBV11-2, the J gene TRBJ2-7; TRBD1 aligns across 7 bases. This CDR3 has 13 residues. Germline values: CDR1 SGHAT, CDR2 FQNNGV. V lost 5 bases to trimming and J lost 2 bases; unmatched junction nucleotides: 3. CDR3 coding DNA: TGTGCCAGCAGCGGAGGACAGGCCTACGAGCAGTACTTC. Amino acid sequence: CASSGGQAYEQYF.

The chain is built from TRBV6-1 and TRBJ1-1, with unresolved D. This CDR3 contains 14 residues. Trimming left V 3 bases short and J 0 bases short, with 8 bases between. Looked up from germline, CDR1 is MNHNS and CDR2 is SASEGT. The CDR3 DNA reads TGTGCCAGCAGTGACAGGAGGATGAACACTGAAGCTTTCTTT. This translates into CASSDRRMNTEAFF.

In its sample, this clone was seen a few times. The gene calls are TRBV2 and TRBJ1-1; D is undetermined. V was clipped by 5 bases and J by 3 bases, with 10 bases between them. The V gene's germline CDR1 is SNHLY and CDR2 FYNNEI. This CDR3 comprises 13 residues. The CDR3 region is CASSTGSDTEAFF. CDR3 nucleotides: TGTGCCAGCAGTACGGGTTCCGACACTGAAGCTTTCTTT. Looking up the rest from reference TRBV2 and TRBJ1-1 gives the full variable domain: EPEVTQTPSHQVTQMGQEVILRCVPISNHLYFYWYRQILGQKVEFLVSFYNNEISEKSEIFDDQFSVERPDGSNFTLKIRSTKLEDSAMYFCASSTGSDTEAFFGQGTRLTVV.

This sequence joins TRBV11-1 and TRBJ2-1, with D possibly TRBD2 on 5 matching bases. This CDR3 region has 12 residues. Trimming cost V 4 bases and J 10 bases, with 11 bases left between them. Germline V gene data show CDR1 as SGHAT and CDR2 as FQDESV (reference sequence). The CDR3 DNA reads TGTGCCAGCAGCTATGAGAGGGAGGAGCAGTTCTTC. Translated: CASSYEREEQFF.

The genes are TRBV6-5 and TRBJ2-7; D possibly corresponds to TRBD2 (6 bases). CDR3 size: 16 residues. CDR1 MNHEY and CDR2 SVGAGI come from the germline V gene. Trimming pared 0 bases from V and 4 bases from J, leaving 16 bases between. CDR3 in DNA: TGTGCCAGCAGTTACTCAGGCTCCTGGGGGGTGTACGAGCAGTACTTC. Translating it yields CASSYSGSWGVYEQYF.

V and J are TRBV28 and TRBJ1-5; D may be TRBD1 (6 bases). CDR3 length: 14 amino acids. V was cut by 6 bases and J by 5 bases, with 14 bases left in between. Germline CDR1 MDHEN, CDR2 SYDVKM. CDR3 sequence reads: CASRETQGYQPQHF. CDR3 nucleotides: TGTGCCAGCAGAGAGACCCAGGGGTATCAGCCCCAGCATTTT.

This clone was detected once. The chain uses TRBV6-6 and TRBJ1-1; 12 bases are a match to TRBD1. J lost 8 bases, V lost 6 bases, and 7 bases had no gene match. The CDR3 is 14 residues long. Per germline, CDR1 MNHNY and CDR2 SVGAGI (reference sequence). The CDR3 coding sequence is TGTGCCAGCAGGGGGGGACAGGGGGCGTCCGAAGCTTTCTTT. Protein: CASRGGQGASEAFF.

This clone was seen only once. The chain carries TRBV5-4 and TRBJ2-7; D is perhaps TRBD2 (6 bases). V dropped 4 bases and J dropped 2 bases, with 10 bases sitting between them. CDR3 size: 13 residues. Germline assignment: CDR1 SGHNT and CDR2 YYREEE (reference sequence). The CDR3 DNA reads as TGTGCCAGCAGCCCGGGGACTGCCTACGAGCAGTACGTC. Translated: CASSPGTAYEQYV.

This chain links TRBV13 with TRBJ2-7; 7 bases line up with TRBD1. Germline assignment: CDR1 PRHDT and CDR2 FYEKMQ (reference sequence). After removal of 5 bases from V and 3 bases from J, the junction contained 4 bases not matched to a gene. The CDR3 extends over 13 amino acids. The CDR3 reads CASSQGDSYEQYF. CDR3 sequence (DNA): TGTGCCAGCAGCCAGGGGGACAGCTACGAGCAGTACTTC.

This clone has a single count. The rearrangement joins TRBV15 to TRBJ2-5, with 7 bases lining up with TRBD1. Trimming removed 0 bases from V and 3 bases from J; junction bases left unmatched: 4. The CDR3 consists of 15 residues. The germline V gene encodes CDR1 LNHNV and CDR2 YYDKDF (reference sequence). The CDR3 sequence is CATSRDLTGEETQYF. In DNA, the CDR3 is TGTGCCACCAGCAGAGATTTAACAGGGGAAGAGACCCAGTACTTC.